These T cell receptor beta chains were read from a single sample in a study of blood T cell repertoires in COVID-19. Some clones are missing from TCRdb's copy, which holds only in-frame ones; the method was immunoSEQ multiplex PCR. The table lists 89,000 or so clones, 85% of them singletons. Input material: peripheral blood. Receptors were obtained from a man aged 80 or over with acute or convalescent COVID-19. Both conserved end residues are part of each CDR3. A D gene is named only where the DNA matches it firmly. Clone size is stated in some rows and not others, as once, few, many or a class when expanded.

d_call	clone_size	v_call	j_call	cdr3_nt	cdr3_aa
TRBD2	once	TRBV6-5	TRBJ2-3	TGTGCCAGCAGTTACTCGGCGGGAGGGCGGGATACGCAGTATTTT	CASSYSAGGRDTQYF
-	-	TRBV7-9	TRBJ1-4	TGTGCCAGCAGCAACACAGGGTTAGATAATGAAAAACTGTTTTTT	CASSNTGLDNEKLFF
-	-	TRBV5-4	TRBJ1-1	TGTGCCAGCAGTAGAGACTCAGGGGTTACTGAAGCTTTCTTT	CASSRDSGVTEAFF
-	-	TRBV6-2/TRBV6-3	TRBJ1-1	TGTGCCAGCAGTTACTCAGGGGTGATGAACACTGAAGCTTTCTTT	CASSYSGVMNTEAFF
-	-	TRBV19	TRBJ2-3	TGTGCCACCAGTTTTCACCTTAAGACAGATACGCAGTATTTT	CATSFHLKTDTQYF
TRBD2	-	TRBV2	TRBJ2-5	TGTGCCAGCAGTGAAGCCAGCGGGAGCCAAGAGACCCAGTACTTC	CASSEASGSQETQYF
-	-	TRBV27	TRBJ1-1	TGTGCCAGCAGTTTATCAGGCAGGGGTTTCGACATGAACACTGAAGCTTTCTTT	CASSLSGRGFDMNTEAFF
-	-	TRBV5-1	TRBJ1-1	TGCGCCAGCAGCTTAGTAGGGGTCTCGGGGAGGACTGAAGCTTTCTTT	CASSLVGVSGRTEAFF
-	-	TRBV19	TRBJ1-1	TGTGCCAGTAACCCCACCAAACACGGGGGAGCGAACACTGAAGCTTTCTTT	CASNPTKHGGANTEAFF
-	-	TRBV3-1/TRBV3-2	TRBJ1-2	TGTGCCAGCAGCCAAGCTGGCGGGGGGCACTATGGCTACACCTTC	CASSQAGGGHYGYTF
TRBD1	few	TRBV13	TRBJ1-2	TGTGCCAGCAGCGGGACAGGGCTCTATGGCTACACCTTC	CASSGTGLYGYTF
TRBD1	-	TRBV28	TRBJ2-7	TGTGCCAGCAGATTAACGGACAGGGTGGGGTACGAGCAGTACTTC	CASRLTDRVGYEQYF
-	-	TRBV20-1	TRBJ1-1	TGCAGTGCTAGTCTTACGAGGATTCTAAACACTGAAGCTTTCTTT	CSASLTRILNTEAFF
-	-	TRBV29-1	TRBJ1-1	TGCAGCGACGTGCAGGGGTATGGGTCTGAAGCTTTCTTT	CSDVQGYGSEAFF
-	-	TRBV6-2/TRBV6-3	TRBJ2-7	TGTGCCAGCAGTTACGAGGGATACGAGCAGTACTTC	CASSYEGYEQYF
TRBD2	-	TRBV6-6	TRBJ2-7	TGTGCCAGCAAACTAACGGGGGGGGAGAACGAGCAGTACTTC	CASKLTGGENEQYF
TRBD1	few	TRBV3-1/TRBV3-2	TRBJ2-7	TGTGCCAGCAGTGGCCGGGACAGGAGCTCCTACGAGCAGTACTTC	CASSGRDRSSYEQYF
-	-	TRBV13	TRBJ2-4	TGTGCCAGCAGCTCCGGAAACATTCAGTACTTC	CASSSGNIQYF
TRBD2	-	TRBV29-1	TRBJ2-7	TGCAGCGTTGAGACTAGCGGGAAAACCTACGAGCAGTACTTC	CSVETSGKTYEQYF
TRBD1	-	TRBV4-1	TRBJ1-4	TGCGCCAGCAGCCAAGTTAGCCAGGGGGCGAACGCTAATGAAAAACTGTTTTTT	CASSQVSQGANANEKLFF
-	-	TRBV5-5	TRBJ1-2	TGTGCCAGCAGCTTGGTTGCGGGGAGCTATGGCTACACCTTC	CASSLVAGSYGYTF
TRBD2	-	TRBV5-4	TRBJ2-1	TGTGCCAGCAGCTTTACTAGCGGGAGGCGGTACAATGAGCAGTTCTTC	CASSFTSGRRYNEQFF
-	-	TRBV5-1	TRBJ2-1	TGCGCCAGCAGTCAATCCGGGAGCTCCTACAATGAGCAGTTCTTC	CASSQSGSSYNEQFF
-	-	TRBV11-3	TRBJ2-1	TGTGCCAGCAGCCCCGTGATACGGGGCTCCTACAATGAGCAGTTCTTC	CASSPVIRGSYNEQFF
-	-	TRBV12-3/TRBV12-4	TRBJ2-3	TGTGCCAGCAGCTTAGAAGACTACCCCATACGGTATTTT	CASSLEDYPIRYF
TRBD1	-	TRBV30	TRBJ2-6	TGTGCCTGGACCTGGACAGGGAGTGGGGCCAACGTCCTGACTTTC	CAWTWTGSGANVLTF
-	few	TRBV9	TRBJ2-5	TGTGCCAGCAGCGCCAAGGAGCGACCAAGGGAGACCCAGTACTTC	CASSAKERPRETQYF
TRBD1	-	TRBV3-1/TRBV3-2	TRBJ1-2	TGTGCCAGCAGCCGAAAAGCGACAGGGACTGGCTACACCTTC	CASSRKATGTGYTF
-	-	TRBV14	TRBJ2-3	TGTGCCAGCAACCCCGTAGGGGCGCAGGGAGATACGCAGTATTTT	CASNPVGAQGDTQYF
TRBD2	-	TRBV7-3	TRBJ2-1	TGTGCCAGCAGCTTAGATCTAGCGGGAATAGCTGAGCAGTTCTTC	CASSLDLAGIAEQFF
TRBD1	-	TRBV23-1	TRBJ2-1	TGCGCCAGCAGTCAATCTGTTGGCAGGGGGCTTCTCAATGAGCAGTTCTTC	CASSQSVGRGLLNEQFF
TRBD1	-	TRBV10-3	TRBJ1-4	TGTGCCAGTTGTCGGGACAGGGGTGAAAAACTGTTTTTT	CASCRDRGEKLFF
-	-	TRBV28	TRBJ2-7	TGTGGGACTTATAGCTCCTACGAGCAGTACTTC	CGTYSSYEQYF
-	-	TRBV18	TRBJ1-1	TGTGCCAGCTCACAGACAGGGAACACTGAAGCTTTCTTT	CASSQTGNTEAFF
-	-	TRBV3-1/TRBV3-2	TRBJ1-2	TGTGCCAGCAGCGAACGAAGAACCCTCAACACCTATGGCTACACCTTC	CASSERRTLNTYGYTF
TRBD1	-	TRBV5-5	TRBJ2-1	TGTGCCAGCAGCTGGGGACAGGGGGCCAATGAGCAGTTCTTC	CASSWGQGANEQFF
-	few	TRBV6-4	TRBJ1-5	TGTGCCAGCAGTGACTCTGGGACACAACCGCCGAATCAGCCCCAGCATTTT	CASSDSGTQPPNQPQHF
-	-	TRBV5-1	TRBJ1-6	TGCGCCAGCAGCTTGTCAGGGGACTATAATTCACCCCTCCACTTT	CASSLSGDYNSPLHF
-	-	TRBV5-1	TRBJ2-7	TGCGCCAGCAGCTTATCTAGCGTAAGCCCCTACGAGCAGTACTTC	CASSLSSVSPYEQYF
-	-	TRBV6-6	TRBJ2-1	TGTGCCAGCAGCCGGGAAGAGCAGTTCTTC	CASSREEQFF
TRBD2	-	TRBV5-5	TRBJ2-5	TGTGCCAGCAGCTTGGGGTCGGGACTAGCGACGGAGACCCAGTACTTC	CASSLGSGLATETQYF
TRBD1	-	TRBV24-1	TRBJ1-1	TGTGCCACCAGTGATCACAGGGGTGGAACTGAAGCTTTCTTT	CATSDHRGGTEAFF
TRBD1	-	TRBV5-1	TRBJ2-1	TGCGCCAGCAGCTTCATCGGACAGGTCTCCTACAATGAGCAGTTCTTC	CASSFIGQVSYNEQFF
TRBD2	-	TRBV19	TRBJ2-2	TGTGCCAGTAGAAGCGGGGTAAACACCGGGGAGCTGTTTTTT	CASRSGVNTGELFF
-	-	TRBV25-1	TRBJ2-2	TGTGCCAGCAGTGAACCACTGGCCGGGGAGCTGTTTTTT	CASSEPLAGELFF
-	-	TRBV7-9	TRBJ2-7	TGTGCCAGCAGCTTAGATCTAGGAGCCTACGAGCAGTACTTC	CASSLDLGAYEQYF
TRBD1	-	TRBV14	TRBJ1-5	TGTGCCAGCAGCCAGCAGGGACAGCCCTCCGATCAGCCCCAGCATTTT	CASSQQGQPSDQPQHF
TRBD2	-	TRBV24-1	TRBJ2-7	TGTGCCACCAGTGATTCCCGGGAGGGCCCCTACGAGCAGTACTTC	CATSDSREGPYEQYF
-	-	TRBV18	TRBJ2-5	TGTGCCAGCTCACCACCGTGGCAGGGGGGAGAGACCCAGTACTTC	CASSPPWQGGETQYF
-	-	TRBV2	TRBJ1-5	TGTGCCAGCAGTGACGGGTCAGGGAATCAGCCCCAGCATTTT	CASSDGSGNQPQHF
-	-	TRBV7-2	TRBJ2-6	TGTGCCAGCAGCATACAGGGTAGGGCCTCTGGGGCCAACGTCCTGACTTTC	CASSIQGRASGANVLTF
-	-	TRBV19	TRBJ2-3	TGTGCCAGTAGGGGATTCTTAGGGATTGACAGTGATACGCAGTATTTT	CASRGFLGIDSDTQYF
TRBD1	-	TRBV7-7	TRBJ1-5	TGTGCTAGCAGCCTCGGGACAGGGGCGCCCCAGCATTTT	CASSLGTGAPQHF
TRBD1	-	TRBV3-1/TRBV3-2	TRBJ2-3	TGTGCCAGCAGCCCCCGAGGTCCAGGGGGCATAGATACGCAGTATTTT	CASSPRGPGGIDTQYF
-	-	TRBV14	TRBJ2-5	TGTGCCAGCAGCCAATGGACACAAGAGACCCAGTACTTC	CASSQWTQETQYF
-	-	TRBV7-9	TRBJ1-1	TGTGCCAGCAGCTTAGCCGGGGGGATCTGGGCTTTCTTT	CASSLAGGIWAFF
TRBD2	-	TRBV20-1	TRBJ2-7	TGCAGTGCTAGTGCAACTAGCGGGACTTACGAGCAGTACTTC	CSASATSGTYEQYF
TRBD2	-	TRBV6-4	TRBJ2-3	TGTGCCAGCAGTGACTCCGCGGGAGGTGTCTCAGATACGCAGTATTTT	CASSDSAGGVSDTQYF
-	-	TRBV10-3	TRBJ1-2	TGTGCCATCAGTGAGTTCCCCGACTATGGCTACACCTTC	CAISEFPDYGYTF
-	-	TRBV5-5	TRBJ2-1	TGTGCCAGCAGTCTGGCGGCAGGGATCCGGTACAATGAGCAGTTCTTC	CASSLAAGIRYNEQFF